The 25 T cell receptor beta chains below come from one sample, sequenced in a study of T cells in Graves' hyperthyroidism and ophthalmopathy. RNA transcripts yielded amplified TCR beta CDR3 regions. HTBI primers were employed in a first-round RT-PCR of the TCR CDR3. In TCRdb, the multiplex PCR reads were re-called with MiXCR into one record per CDR3 protein. The sample lists about 350,000 distinct CDR3 sequences; around 15% were seen once. Sequencing input: blood. The receptors stem from a woman aged 60-70 years with Graves' ophthalmopathy.

This clonotype was counted only a few times. This chain joins TRBV7-8 and TRBJ2-5; 10 bases map to TRBD2. This CDR3 comprises 17 residues. J gave up 1 base and V 1 base, and 6 bases lay outside the gene matches. Germline V gene data show CDR1 as SGHVS and CDR2 as FQNEAQ. CDR3 loop: CASSLGLSGRVQETQYF. For the CDR3, the DNA is TGTGCCAGCAGCTTAGGGTTGAGCGGGAGGGTCCAAGAGACCCAGTACTTC.

This clonotype appeared many times. The chain joins TRBV3-1 to TRBJ2-7; no firm D call. CDR1 is LGHDT and CDR2 is YNNKEL in the germline V gene (reference sequence). The CDR3 extends over 14 amino acids. Trimming stripped 3 bases from V and 5 bases from J, with 14 bases between. This chain's CDR3 is CASSQVPVPDEQYF. In DNA form, the CDR3 reads TGTGCCAGCAGCCAGGTCCCCGTTCCGGACGAGCAGTACTTC.

Remarks on this clonotype: With a much larger clone just one base away, this may be a read error. The rearrangement joins TRBV11-2 to TRBJ1-3; 8 bases line up with TRBD1. The germline V gene has CDR1 SGHAT and CDR2 FQNNGV. The CDR3 is 17 amino acids. CDR3: CASSQPDRADPGNTIYF. In nucleotides, the CDR3 is TGTGCCAGCAGCCAACCGGACAGGGCGGATCCTGGAAACACCATATACTTT.

This clonotype was detected many times. The rearrangement joins TRBV7-2 to TRBJ2-7, with D perhaps matching TRBD1 or TRBD2 (5 bases each). Germline loops: CDR1 SGHTA, CDR2 FQGNSA. Trimming removed 1 base at V and 7 bases at J, with 11 bases between. The length of the CDR3 is 13 residues. CDR3 DNA: TGTGCCAGCAGCTTAGACTGGTGGGGGGAGCAGTACTTC. Translated: CASSLDWWGEQYF.

This clonotype was recorded at least ten times. The V and J genes are TRBV7-2 and TRBJ2-2; D may be TRBD1 or TRBD2 (5 bases each). Per the germline V gene, CDR1 is SGHTA and CDR2 is FQGNSA. This CDR3 comprises 14 residues. V gave up 1 base and J gave up 8 bases, with 11 bases separating them. In nucleotides, the CDR3 is TGTGCCAGCAGCTTAGGAGGGACCTTTGGGGAGCTGTTTTTT. It specifies CASSLGGTFGELFF. Drawing the rest from reference TRBV7-2 and TRBJ2-2, the complete variable domain is GAGVSQSPSNKVTEKGKDVELRCDPISGHTALYWYRQSLGQGLEFLIYFQGNSAPDKSGLPSDRFSAERTGGSVSTLTIQRTQQEDSAVYLCASSLGGTFGELFFGEGSRLTVL.

This clonotype was counted a few times. The chain couples TRBV20-1 to TRBJ2-1; 7 positions agree with TRBD2. Trimming at V came to 3 bases and at J to 12 bases, leaving 14 bases not matched to a gene. The CDR3 has 14 residues. From germline, CDR1 is DFQATT and CDR2 SNEGSKA (reference sequence). The DNA of the CDR3 is TGCAGTGCTAGTCGGCTAGCGGTGCCCCTGGGGCAGTTCTTC. This codes for CSASRLAVPLGQFF.

In its sample, this clonotype was seen many times. The chain joins TRBV5-1 to TRBJ1-1, with TRBD1 identical over 9 bases. Losses at the gene ends were 4 bases for V and 3 bases for J; bases not matched to a gene: 7. The CDR3 contains 15 residues. CDR1 and CDR2 (germline): SGHRS, YFSETQ. The CDR3 loop reads CASSPATGGDTEAFF. In DNA, the CDR3 is TGCGCCAGCAGCCCTGCTACAGGGGGCGACACTGAAGCTTTCTTT.

Worth noting for this clonotype: A much more abundant neighbour one base away suggests this may be a read error. The chain is built from TRBV5-1 and TRBJ2-1; 7 bases are a match to TRBD2. The J segment lost 0 bases and the V segment lost 6 bases, leaving 9 bases of the junction unmatched. Germline CDR1 and CDR2: SGHRS and YFSETQ. This CDR3 has 16 amino acids. This CDR3 is CASTSQAGSSYNEQFF. The CDR3 DNA is TGCGCCAGCACCTCTCAAGCGGGGAGCTCCTACAATGAGCAGTTCTTC.

V and J are TRBV30 and TRBJ2-2; D might be TRBD2 (5 bases). Germline values: CDR1 GTSNPN, CDR2 SVGIG (reference sequence). The CDR3 has 13 residues. V dropped 1 base and J dropped 6 bases, with 9 bases sitting between them. The CDR3 spells CAWSGGVSGELFF. CDR3 sequence (DNA): TGTGCCTGGAGTGGGGGAGTCTCCGGGGAGCTGTTTTTT.

This clonotype was recorded many times. V and J are TRBV7-9 and TRBJ2-2, with TRBD1 matching 9 bases. The ends lost 8 bases at V and 7 bases at J; junction bases unmatched: 8. The CDR3 has 14 amino acids. Looked up from germline, CDR1 is SEHNR and CDR2 is FQNEAQ (reference sequence). As DNA, the CDR3 is TGTGCCAGCGGCCGGACAGGGGATGGCGGGGAGCTGTTTTTT. This encodes CASGRTGDGGELFF.

This chain uses TRBV7-9 with TRBJ1-5; TRBD1 matches at 9 bases. CDR1 is SEHNR, CDR2 FQNEAQ, per germline (reference sequence). V lost 2 bases to trimming and J lost 2 bases; unmatched junction nucleotides: 1. The CDR3 has 15 amino acids. The CDR3 here is CASSLTGGGNQPQHF. CDR3 nucleotides: TGTGCCAGCAGCTTAACAGGGGGCGGCAATCAGCCCCAGCATTTT.

There are many counts of this clonotype. The chain employs TRBV5-1 and TRBJ2-1; D is perhaps TRBD1 or TRBD2 (5 bases each). The CDR3 loop spans 13 amino acids. V was trimmed by 4 bases and J by 6 bases, leaving 11 bases between them. Germline V gene data show CDR1 as SGHRS and CDR2 as YFSETQ. CDR3 protein: CASSTGPPNEQFF. The DNA for the CDR3 is TGCGCCAGCAGCACGGGACCCCCCAATGAGCAGTTCTTC.

This clonotype was recorded many times. The J gene is TRBJ2-7, the V gene TRBV6-1; 11 nucleotides align to TRBD1. The ends lost 7 bases at V and 2 bases at J; junction bases unmatched: 10. The CDR3 contains 16 residues. Germline V CDR1 and CDR2: MNHNS, SASEGT. CDR3 DNA sequence: TGTGCCAGCATTCGGGACAGGGGGTACCCCGCCTACGAGCAGTACTTC. This translates into CASIRDRGYPAYEQYF.

V usage is TRBV20-1 and J usage is TRBJ2-7; 11 nucleotides match TRBD2. Trimming cost V 0 bases and J 4 bases; bases outside gene matches: 14. Germline CDR1 is DFQATT and CDR2 is SNEGSKA (reference sequence). The CDR3 length is 18 residues. CDR3 in DNA: TGCAGTGCTAGAGATCAATTTAGCGGGAGGGCCAAGTCGTACGAGCAGTACTTC. Protein: CSARDQFSGRAKSYEQYF.

Many counts were recorded for this clonotype. J is TRBJ2-3 and V is TRBV4-1; D is unresolved. CDR3 length: 15 residues. Germline-derived CDR1 and CDR2 are MGHRA and YSYEKL. V dropped 1 base and J dropped 1 base, with 9 bases sitting between them. The CDR3 bases are TGCGCCAGCAGCCAAGCCCTCTGGGGCACAGATACGCAGTATTTT. Amino acids: CASSQALWGTDTQYF.

Ten or more counts support this clonotype. The chain is built from TRBV28 and TRBJ1-2, with D perhaps TRBD1 (6 bases). V shed 7 bases and J shed 2 bases, with 14 bases lying between them. This CDR3 contains 14 residues. Germline V gives CDR1 MDHEN, CDR2 SYDVKM. CDR3 protein: CASTSGQWNYGYTF. The CDR3 region has the DNA TGTGCCAGCACCTCAGGACAGTGGAACTATGGCTACACCTTC.

This clonotype came up many times. The V gene is TRBV2, the J gene TRBJ1-2, with a possible D match to TRBD1 (6 bases). Per germline, CDR1 SNHLY and CDR2 FYNNEI. V lost 7 bases and J 4 bases, leaving 13 bases between the germline ends. The CDR3 loop spans 13 amino acids. The DNA for the CDR3 is TGTGCCAGCACCAGGGGAGTAGGCTATGGCTACACCTTC. Residues: CASTRGVGYGYTF. The full variable domain, with the rest looked up from reference TRBV2 and TRBJ1-2, is EPEVTQTPSHQVTQMGQEVILRCVPISNHLYFYWYRQILGQKVEFLVSFYNNEISEKSEIFDDQFSVERPDGSNFTLKIRSTKLEDSAMYFCASTRGVGYGYTFGSGTRLTVV.

The chain has TRBV19 and TRBJ1-3; D not certain. The CDR3 consists of 14 residues. Germline lookup yields CDR1 LNHDA and CDR2 SQIVND (reference sequence). The germline V and J ends were trimmed by 11 bases and 0 bases, with 14 bases remaining between them. The CDR3 nucleotides are TGTGCCGCAAAATACGCTCACTCTGGAAACACCATATATTTT. Translation: CAAKYAHSGNTIYF.

This clonotype has a handful of counts. The chain joins TRBV28 to TRBJ2-7, with 7 bases aligning to TRBD2. The CDR3 extends over 13 amino acids. Germline V gives CDR1 MDHEN, CDR2 SYDVKM. Trimming took 7 bases from V and 4 from J; bases not matched to a gene: 7. CDR3 nucleotides: TGTGCCAGCAACGGCGGGAGTTCGTACGAGCAGTACTTC. Encoded protein: CASNGGSSYEQYF.

This clonotype was counted ten times or more. This chain links TRBV5-5 with TRBJ2-7; TRBD2 agrees at 9 bases. CDR1 and CDR2 (germline): SGHKS, YYEKEE (reference sequence). The V and J ends lost 4 bases and 2 bases, in that order; junction bases with no gene match: 10. The CDR3 contains 16 residues. The CDR3: CASSLHHRGRAYEQYF. As DNA, the CDR3 is TGTGCCAGCAGCCTCCACCACCGCGGGAGGGCCTACGAGCAGTACTTC.

Ten or more counts support this clonotype. CDR3 in DNA: TGTGCCAGCAGCCAAGGGGCGGGAGGGCCCGCCGGGGAGCTGTTTTTT. Protein sequence: CASSQGAGGPAGELFF. This chain uses TRBV3-1 with TRBJ2-2; 9 nucleotides align to TRBD2. Germline V CDR1 and CDR2: LGHDT, YNNKEL (reference sequence). CDR3 length: 16 residues. V gave up 1 base and J gave up 6 bases; unmatched junction bases: 6.

This clonotype was recorded only once. Being one base from a much bigger clone, this may be a read error. This chain uses TRBV2 with TRBJ2-2; D perhaps matches TRBD2 (6 bases). The CDR3 has 15 amino acids. In germline, CDR1 is SNHLY, CDR2 FYNNEI. V was pared by 3 bases and J by 6 bases, with 14 bases between. The DNA of the CDR3 is TGTGCCAGCAGTGACTCGACGGGAGAGGCCGGGGAGCTGTTTTTT. It yields the protein CASSDSTGEAGELFF.

The rearrangement links TRBV24-1 to TRBJ2-5; D uncertain. V lost 1 base, J lost 4 bases, and 3 bases lay in between. This CDR3 region has 12 residues. CDR1 KGHDR and CDR2 SFDVKD come from the germline V gene. In DNA form, the CDR3 reads TGTGCCACCAGTGATTTTAGAGAGACCCAGTACTTC. The encoded protein is CATSDFRETQYF.

This clonotype was detected only a few times. The chain carries TRBV19 and TRBJ2-3; either TRBD1 or TRBD2 may supply D (5 bases each). This CDR3 is built from 14 residues. Germline CDR1 is LNHDA and CDR2 is SQIVND (reference sequence). V shed 9 bases and J shed 2 bases, with 15 bases lying between them. The CDR3: CASQRGDTTDTQYF. As DNA, the CDR3 is TGTGCCAGCCAGCGAGGGGATACCACAGATACGCAGTATTTT.

This clonotype showed up many times. The chain uses TRBV13 and TRBJ2-1; D is perhaps TRBD2 (5 bases). Germline CDR1 is PRHDT and CDR2 is FYEKMQ (reference sequence). CDR3 size: 15 residues. V was trimmed by 5 bases and J by 3 bases, leaving 14 bases between them. The CDR3 bases are TGTGCCAGCAGCCCCGGGGATCACGGCTACAATGAGCAGTTCTTC. Its translation is CASSPGDHGYNEQFF.